The text below deals with one TCR beta chain. Antigen unknown. The CDR3 runs 15 residues. Germline V gene data show CDR1 as LNHDA and CDR2 as SQIVND (reference sequence). J gave up 5 bases and V 5 bases, and 10 bases lay outside the gene matches. Primers for the PCR totalled 60 Vbeta and 13 Jbeta. This table comes from immunoSEQ multiplex PCR, and its TCRdb copy is limited to in-frame clones, with some not included. The sample comprises more than 110,000 clones, roughly 83% of which are singletons, and 3.1% rests with the top ten. This record comes from a study of cytomegalovirus exposure and HLA in healthy donors. Study information: Of all 400 or so donors who were genotyped, about 84% belonged to the Caucasian-associated ancestry cluster. Study-wide findings and caveats: Sequencing artifact likely explains a cluster of highly shared sequence variants. One later analysis reportedly identified an Asian-associated ancestry cluster that showed fewer N-insertions than the 666-donor mean. CMV antigen specificity was confirmed in vitro for three CMV-associated chains.

The sequencing sample was made of PBMCs. V and J are TRBV19 and TRBJ2-7; 9 bases match TRBD1. This receptor was taken from a female donor in good health and CMV-seronegative. The DNA for the CDR3 is TGTGCCAGTAGTGGTAACAGGGGGCGCGTCGACGAGCAGTACTTC. As protein: CASSGNRGRVDEQYF.